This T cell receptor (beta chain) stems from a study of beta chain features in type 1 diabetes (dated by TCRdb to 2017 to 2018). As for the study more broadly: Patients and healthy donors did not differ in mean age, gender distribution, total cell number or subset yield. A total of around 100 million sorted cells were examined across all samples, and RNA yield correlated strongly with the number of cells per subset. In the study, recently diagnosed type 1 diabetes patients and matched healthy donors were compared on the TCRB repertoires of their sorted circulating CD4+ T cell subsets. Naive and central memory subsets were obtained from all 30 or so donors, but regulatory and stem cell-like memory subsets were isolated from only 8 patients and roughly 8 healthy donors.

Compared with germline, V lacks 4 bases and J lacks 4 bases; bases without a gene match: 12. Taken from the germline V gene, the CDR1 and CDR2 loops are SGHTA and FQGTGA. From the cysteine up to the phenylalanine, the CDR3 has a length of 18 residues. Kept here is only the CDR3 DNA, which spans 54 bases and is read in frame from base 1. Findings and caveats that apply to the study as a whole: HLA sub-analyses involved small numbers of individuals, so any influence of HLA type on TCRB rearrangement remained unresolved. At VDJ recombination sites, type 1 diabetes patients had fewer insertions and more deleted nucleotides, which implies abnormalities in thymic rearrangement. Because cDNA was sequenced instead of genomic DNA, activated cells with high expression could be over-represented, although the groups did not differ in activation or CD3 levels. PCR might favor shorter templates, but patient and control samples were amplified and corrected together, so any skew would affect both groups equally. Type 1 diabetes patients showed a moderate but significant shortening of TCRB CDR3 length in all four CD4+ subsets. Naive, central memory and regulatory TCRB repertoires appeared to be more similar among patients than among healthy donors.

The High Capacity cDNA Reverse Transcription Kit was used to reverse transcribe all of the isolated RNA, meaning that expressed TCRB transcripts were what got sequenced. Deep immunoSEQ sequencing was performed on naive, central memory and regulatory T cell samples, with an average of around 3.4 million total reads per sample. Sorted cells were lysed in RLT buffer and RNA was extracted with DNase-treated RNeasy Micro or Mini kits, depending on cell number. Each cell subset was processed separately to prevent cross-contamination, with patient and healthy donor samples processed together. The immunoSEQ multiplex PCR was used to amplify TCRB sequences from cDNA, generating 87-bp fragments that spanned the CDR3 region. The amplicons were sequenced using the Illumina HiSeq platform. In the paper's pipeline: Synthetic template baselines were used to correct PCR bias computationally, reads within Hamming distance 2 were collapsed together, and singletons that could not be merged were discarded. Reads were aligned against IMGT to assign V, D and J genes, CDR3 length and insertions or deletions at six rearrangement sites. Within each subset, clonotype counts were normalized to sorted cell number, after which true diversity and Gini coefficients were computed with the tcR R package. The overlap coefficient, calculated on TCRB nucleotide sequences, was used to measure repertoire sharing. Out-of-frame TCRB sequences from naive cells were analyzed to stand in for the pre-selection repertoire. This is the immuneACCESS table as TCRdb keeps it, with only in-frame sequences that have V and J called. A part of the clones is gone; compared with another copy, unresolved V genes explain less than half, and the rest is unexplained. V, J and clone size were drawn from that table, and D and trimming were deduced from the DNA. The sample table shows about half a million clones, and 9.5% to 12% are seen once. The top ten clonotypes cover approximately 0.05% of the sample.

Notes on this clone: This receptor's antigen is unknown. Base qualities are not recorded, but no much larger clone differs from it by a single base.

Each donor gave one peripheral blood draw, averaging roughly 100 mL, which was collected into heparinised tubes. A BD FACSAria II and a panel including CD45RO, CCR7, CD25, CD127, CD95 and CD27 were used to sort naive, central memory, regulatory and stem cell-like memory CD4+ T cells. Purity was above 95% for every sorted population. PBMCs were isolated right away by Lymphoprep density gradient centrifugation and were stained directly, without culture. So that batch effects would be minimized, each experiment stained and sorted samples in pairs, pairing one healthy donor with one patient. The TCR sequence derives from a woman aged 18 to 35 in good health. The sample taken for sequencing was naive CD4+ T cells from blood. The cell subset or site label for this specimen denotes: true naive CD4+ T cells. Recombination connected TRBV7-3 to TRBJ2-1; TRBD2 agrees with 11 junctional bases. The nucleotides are TGTGCCAGCAGCTCTCAACCCGCTCTAGCGGGGGGATACAATGAGCAGTTCTTC. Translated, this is CASSSQPALAGGYNEQFF.